What follows describes a single T cell receptor (beta chain). This receptor's antigen is unknown. The record has no base qualities; no much larger clone is one base away. CDR1 and CDR2 were assigned from the germline V gene as SGHRS and YFSETQ. V lost 3 bases and J lost 3 bases, and the count of bases not matched to a germline gene is 2. The CDR3 covers 13 residues, taking in both the cysteine and the phenylalanine. Of the read, only the CDR3 DNA is kept; its 39 bases are in frame from base 1. The sample originates from a study of blood T cell repertoires in COVID-19 (TCRdb year 2020). Looking at the study overall: Samples covering the acute and convalescent phases of COVID-19 were provided by collaborators in the United States, Italy and Spain. The repertoires were released in a freely available public database intended as a resource for research on the immune response to SARS-CoV-2. The samples were drawn from two sources: the first 160 participants of the ongoing ImmuneRACE study, and some 1,300 subjects contributed by 6 global collaborators. The prospective study material was composed of cDNA or gDNA derived from T cells, B-cell-depleted T cells, or PBMCs. The dataset comprised deeply sampled blood TCRbeta repertoires from subjects exposed to, actively infected with, or recovered from COVID-19. Nearly every sample came with metadata listing a de-identified subject ID, COVID-19 status, age in years and sex. Where HLA class I and class II types were available, the types were taken from metadata supplied by the sample provider, not from assay-based typing.

Collaborating institutions collected whole blood in K2EDTA tubes following their own protocols. Collaborator samples were shipped for TCRbeta analysis as frozen whole blood, isolated PBMCs, or DNA extracted from either sample type. The study at large found these results: Clinical and demographic metadata were provided uncurated, with the amount varying by source and participant.

TCRbeta CDR3 regions were amplified from genomic DNA by means of the immunoSEQ Assay, a bias-controlled multiplex PCR. The authors' analysis ran thus. Within the assay, amplification of reference gene primers was used to estimate how many nucleated cells each sample contained. To quantify the absolute abundance of each unique TCRbeta CDR3 rearrangement, sequence reads were collapsed and filtered. For each sample, productive Simpson clonality was calculated by taking the square root of Simpson's diversity index across productive rearrangements. The table comes from immuneACCESS by way of TCRdb, which keeps in-frame sequences with V and J called. Part of the clones is missing from these tables; in studies checked, under half for an unresolved V gene and the rest for unknown reasons. That table furnishes V, J and clone size, whereas the DNA furnished D and trimming. A total of about 17,000 clones appear in this sample, around 80% of them only once. The top ten hold about 27% of the sample.

This receptor chain uses TRBV5-1 and TRBJ2-7; 8 nucleotides in the junction match TRBD1. The sequenced sample was peripheral blood. This receptor was obtained from a woman in her 70s with active COVID-19. The DNA sequence is TGCGCCAGCAGCTACGGACAGGGCTACGAGCAGTACTTC. It encodes CASSYGQGYEQYF.